One sample yielded the 21 T cell receptor beta chains listed below, sequenced in a study of shared clonotypes between healthy human individuals. Sequencing was performed with immunoSEQ multiplex PCR; in TCRdb, only in-frame clones are kept and a portion is missing. The sample lists roughly 110,000 clones, around 73% occurring once. Input material: memory CD8+ T cells sorted from blood. Subset denoted: CD45RO+ cells pooled with CCR7-negative TemRA cells. All receptors come from a woman aged 30 to 39 in good health.

The CDR3, as DNA: TGCGCCAGCAGCCGAGATGCGGGAGAGCTCTACGAGCAGTACTTC. Protein product: CASSRDAGELYEQYF. The V and J genes are TRBV5-1 and TRBJ2-7; the match to TRBD2 covers 7 bases. The CDR3 has 15 residues. From germline, CDR1 is SGHRS and CDR2 YFSETQ. After removal of 4 bases from V and 3 bases from J, the junction contained 10 bases not matched to a gene.

The chain couples TRBV19 to TRBJ1-2; D call uncertain. Trimming took 2 bases from V and 2 from J, leaving 12 bases between them. Germline CDR1 is LNHDA and CDR2 is SQIVND (reference sequence). The CDR3 sequence is 15 residues long. The CDR3 spells CASSIRGKPNYGYTF. The DNA for the CDR3 is TGTGCCAGTAGTATACGAGGAAAGCCCAACTATGGCTACACCTTC.

This clone was recorded once. This chain uses TRBV5-5 with TRBJ2-2; D unclear. Trimming took off 2 bases at V and 6 bases at J, with 8 bases between the two ends. The CDR3 covers 13 residues. Germline lookup yields CDR1 SGHKS and CDR2 YYEKEE (reference sequence). CDR3: CASSFDPAGELFF. CDR3 bases: TGTGCCAGCAGCTTTGACCCCGCCGGGGAGCTGTTTTTT.

The rearrangement links TRBV19 to TRBJ2-6; D possibly uses TRBD1 or TRBD2 (6 bases each). Trimming stripped 9 bases from V and 4 bases from J, with 16 bases between. Germline values: CDR1 LNHDA, CDR2 SQIVND (reference sequence). The CDR3 covers 15 residues. The CDR3 sequence is CASGGGRSGANVLTF. The CDR3, as DNA: TGTGCCAGCGGAGGGGGGCGTAGCGGGGCCAACGTCCTGACTTTC.

About this clone: A junction boundary mismatches the germline segment, possibly from a read error. The gene calls are TRBV29-1 and TRBJ2-5; TRBD1 aligns across 8 bases. CDR1 is SQVTM, CDR2 ANQGSEA, per germline. The length of the CDR3 is 13 residues. CDR3 sequence reads: CSVKDRGEETQYF. Written as DNA, the CDR3 is TGCAGCGTTAAAGACAGGGGAGAAGAGACCCAGTACTTC.

The chain uses TRBV7-9 and TRBJ1-6; tentatively, D is TRBD1 (6 bases). The CDR3 loop spans 12 amino acids. Germline V CDR1 and CDR2: SEHNR, FQNEAQ (reference sequence). Trimming cost V 5 bases and J 10 bases, with 9 bases left between them. The CDR3 here is CASSGDNSPLHF. CDR3 DNA: TGTGCCAGCAGCGGGGACAACTCACCCCTCCACTTT.

This clone was counted only a few times. The V call is TRBV28, the J call TRBJ2-7; a possible D gene is TRBD1 (5 bases). Germline lookup yields CDR1 MDHEN and CDR2 SYDVKM. The V end lost 2 bases, the J end lost 7 bases, and 21 bases lay between the germline ends. The CDR3 runs 16 residues. DNA of the CDR3: TGTGCCAGCAGTTTAGAGAGGTGGGGATCTTCAGGGGAGCAGTACTTC. Translation gives CASSLERWGSSGEQYF.

The V gene is TRBV9, the J gene TRBJ2-5; 8 bases are a match to TRBD2. The V and J ends lost 4 bases and 7 bases, in that order; junction bases with no gene match: 15. The germline CDR1 and CDR2 sequences are SGDLS and YYNGEE. This CDR3 region has 16 residues. The CDR3 loop reads CASSSRTSPWTGTQYF. CDR3 in DNA: TGTGCCAGCAGCTCCCGGACTAGCCCCTGGACTGGGACCCAGTACTTC.

This sequence joins TRBV6-6 and TRBJ2-7; D not certain. V lost 0 bases, J lost 6 bases, and 15 bases lay in between. The germline gives CDR1 MNHNY, CDR2 SVGAGI (reference sequence). The CDR3 runs 15 residues. The CDR3 DNA reads as TGTGCCAGCAGTTACTCGGTACAACCGCCGGGCGAGCAGTACTTC. Its translation is CASSYSVQPPGEQYF.

The rearrangement joins TRBV19 to TRBJ1-5; D perhaps matches TRBD1 (5 bases). The V end lost 7 bases, the J end lost 9 bases, and 19 bases lay between the germline ends. Germline V CDR1 and CDR2: LNHDA, SQIVND (reference sequence). CDR3 length: 14 amino acids. The CDR3 loop is CASTPGGGAWPQHF. The CDR3 DNA reads as TGTGCCAGTACCCCAGGAGGAGGGGCTTGGCCCCAGCATTTT.

This chain connects TRBV9 to TRBJ1-2, with D uncertain. Germline CDR1 SGDLS, CDR2 YYNGEE. The length of the CDR3 is 15 residues. V shed 3 bases and J shed 5 bases, with 17 bases lying between them. For the CDR3, the DNA is TGTGCCAGCAGCGGGATCCCAACTTCCGGATATGGCTACACCTTC. Translation: CASSGIPTSGYGYTF. Full variable domain (missing parts from reference TRBV9 and TRBJ1-2): DSGVTQTPKHLITATGQRVTLRCSPRSGDLSVYWYQQSLDQGLQFLIQYYNGEERAKGNILERFSAQQFPDLHSELNLSSLELGDSALYFCASSGIPTSGYGYTFGSGTRLTVV.

The chain is built from TRBV5-1 and TRBJ2-5; 12 bases align to TRBD2. The CDR3 covers 15 residues. V was clipped by 3 bases and J by 5 bases; unmatched bases: 5. CDR1 is SGHRS, CDR2 YFSETQ, per germline. CDR3 region: CASSSRTSGVETQYF. As DNA, the CDR3 is TGCGCCAGCAGCTCCCGGACTAGCGGGGTGGAGACCCAGTACTTC.

The genes are TRBV4-1 and TRBJ1-5, with D hard to call. V dropped 2 bases and J dropped 10 bases, with 18 bases sitting between them. This CDR3 is built from 15 residues. The V gene's germline CDR1 is MGHRA and CDR2 YSYEKL. CDR3: CASSQFAPPTQPQHF. The CDR3 nucleotides read TGCGCCAGCAGCCAATTCGCCCCCCCGACCCAACCCCAGCATTTT.

The chain recombines TRBV19 with TRBJ1-1; D is uncertain. Trimming stripped 3 bases from V and 4 bases from J, with 12 bases between. Germline lookup yields CDR1 LNHDA and CDR2 SQIVND (reference sequence). The CDR3 contains 14 residues. The CDR3 DNA sequence: TGTGCCAGTAGTATCCGGGCGGAGGGCACTGAAGCTTTCTTT. This codes for CASSIRAEGTEAFF.

The chain uses TRBV7-9 and TRBJ2-1; 10 bases agree with TRBD2. The CDR3 runs 16 residues. V was pared by 6 bases and J by 4 bases, with 9 bases of the junction left unmatched. Germline V lookup: CDR1 SEHNR, CDR2 FQNEAQ (reference sequence). CDR3: CASSRAGGPRYNEQFF. In nucleotides, the CDR3 is TGTGCCAGCAGTCGAGCGGGAGGGCCGCGTTACAATGAGCAGTTCTTC. Together with reference TRBV7-9 and TRBJ2-1, the CDR3 gives the full variable domain: DTGVSQNPRHKITKRGQNVTFRCDPISEHNRLYWYRQTLGQGPEFLTYFQNEAQLEKSRLLSDRFSAERPKGSFSTLEIQRTEQGDSAMYLCASSRAGGPRYNEQFFGPGTRLTVL.

The chain couples TRBV27 to TRBJ1-5; D call uncertain. Germline V gene data show CDR1 as MNHEY and CDR2 as SMNVEV (reference sequence). V gave up 0 bases and J gave up 0 bases, with 12 bases separating them. The CDR3 has 17 residues. The CDR3 region has the DNA TGTGCCAGCAGTTTATCGGGTGGCTTCTATAGCAATCAGCCCCAGCATTTT. It specifies CASSLSGGFYSNQPQHF.

Here the CDR3 reads CASKSGENTGELFF. CDR3 coding DNA: TGTGCCAGCAAGAGCGGGGAGAACACCGGGGAGCTGTTTTTT. V gene TRBV6-1 combines with J gene TRBJ2-2; 7 bases are a match to TRBD2. CDR3 length equals 14 residues. J lost 1 base, V lost 7 bases, and 3 bases had no gene match. The germline CDR1 and CDR2 sequences are MNHNS and SASEGT.

This rearrangement joins TRBV29-1 to TRBJ2-7; 9 nucleotides agree with TRBD1. CDR3 length equals 14 residues. Losses at the gene ends were 5 bases for V and 2 bases for J; bases not matched to a gene: 7. CDR1 and CDR2 from the germline V gene are SQVTM and ANQGSEA. The DNA of the CDR3 is TGCAGCGTTATGGACAGGGGAACCACCTACGAGCAGTACTTC. Amino acid sequence: CSVMDRGTTYEQYF.

This clone was observed once. The gene calls are TRBV25-1 and TRBJ2-1, with D tentatively TRBD2 (7 bases). Trimming removed 5 bases from V and 7 bases from J, with 18 bases in between. From germline, CDR1 is MGHDK and CDR2 SYGVNS. This CDR3 spans 15 amino acids. CDR3 nucleotides: TGTGCCAGCAGTACCCTAGCGGTCCAGGGGAATGAGCAGTTCTTC. Translated: CASSTLAVQGNEQFF.

There are a few counts of this clone. The chain links TRBV5-6 to TRBJ2-5; D is undetermined. Trimming left V 6 bases short and J 2 bases short, with 17 bases between. The CDR3 has 15 amino acids. CDR1 SGHDT and CDR2 YYEEEE come from the germline V gene. CDR3 nucleotide sequence: TGTGCCAGCATGACGCTCGTCAGTTCTCAAGAGACCCAGTACTTC. Amino acids: CASMTLVSSQETQYF.

This rearrangement joins TRBV9 to TRBJ2-3, with 9 bases fitting TRBD1. From germline, CDR1 is SGDLS and CDR2 YYNGEE. The length of the CDR3 is 15 residues. Trimming at V came to 4 bases and at J to 3 bases, leaving 6 bases not matched to a gene. CDR3 in DNA: TGTGCCAGCAGCCCCCCGGACAGGGGAACAGATACGCAGTATTTT. Translation gives CASSPPDRGTDTQYF.